This T cell receptor beta chain was sequenced during a study of blood T cells in healthy people across ages. About 10 milliliters of peripheral blood were drawn from each donor into EDTA-treated tubes. Whole-study findings and limits: TCR beta diversity, measured per million T cells, fell in a roughly linear way with age. Compared with aged donors, long-lived donors showed fewer expanded clones, suggesting selection.

Together with a sample-barcoded 5' primer, a J-beta primer mix was included in a second PCR lasting about 6 to 11 cycles. TCRdb re-derived calls from the 5' RACE reads in MiXCR, one entry per CDR3 protein. The profile shows over 1,500,000 distinct CDR3 sequences, roughly 49% of them singletons. Looked up from germline, CDR1 is MNHEY and CDR2 is SMNVEV (reference sequence). The CDR3 contains 12 residues. As concerns this clonotype: The antigen is unknown.

The sample consisted of blood. The chain is built from TRBV27 and TRBJ2-4; the D gene is possibly TRBD1 (6 bases). With the DNA end fitting TRBJ2-7 better, the J assignment may be wrong. The receptor comes from a middle-aged woman in good health. The CDR3 region has the DNA TGTGCCAGCAAAACAGGGAATAACGAGCAGTACTTC. This translates into CASKTGNNEQYF.